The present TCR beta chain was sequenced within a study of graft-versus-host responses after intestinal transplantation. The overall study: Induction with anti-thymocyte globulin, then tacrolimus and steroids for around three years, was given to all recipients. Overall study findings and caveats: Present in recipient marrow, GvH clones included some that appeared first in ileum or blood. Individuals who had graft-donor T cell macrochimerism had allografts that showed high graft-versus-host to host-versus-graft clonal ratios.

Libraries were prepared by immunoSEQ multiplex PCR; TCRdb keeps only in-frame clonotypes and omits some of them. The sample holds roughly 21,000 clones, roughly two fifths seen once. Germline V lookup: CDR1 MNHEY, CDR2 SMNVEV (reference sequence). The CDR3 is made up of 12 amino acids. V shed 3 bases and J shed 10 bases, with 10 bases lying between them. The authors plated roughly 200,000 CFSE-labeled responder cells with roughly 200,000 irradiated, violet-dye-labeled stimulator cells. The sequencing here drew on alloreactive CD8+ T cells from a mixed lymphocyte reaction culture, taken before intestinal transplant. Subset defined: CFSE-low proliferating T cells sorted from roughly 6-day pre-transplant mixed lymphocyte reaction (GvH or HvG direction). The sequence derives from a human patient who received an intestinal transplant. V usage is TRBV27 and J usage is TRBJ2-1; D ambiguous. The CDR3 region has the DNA TGTGCCAGCAGTTTCCCGGGCAACGAGCAGTTCTTC. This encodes CASSFPGNEQFF.